This section outlines one T cell receptor beta chain sequence together with its context. This sample is drawn from a study of control samples from healthy donors and cancer patients. This CDR3 spans 11 amino acids. V was pared by 7 bases and J by 3 bases, with 7 bases between. Germline CDR1 and CDR2: SNHLY and FYNNEI. Using immunoSEQ multiplex PCR, the repertoire was profiled, and TCRdb retains in-frame clones only, with some absent. The sample lists 150,000 or so clones, around 95% seen once, with approximately 8% in the top ten. The rearrangement joins TRBV2 to TRBJ2-7, with D tentatively TRBD1 (6 bases). The sequenced sample consisted of blood. The clonotype comes from a woman in her forties in good health. CDR3 sequence reads: CASKGGYEQYF. DNA of the CDR3: TGTGCCAGCAAAGGGGGCTACGAGCAGTACTTC.